The next 29 T cell receptor beta chains were all read from a single sample in a study of human T cells and chemical hapten exposure. Via MiXCR, TCRdb re-called the RACE reads, giving one row per CDR3 protein. This table holds tens of thousands of distinct CDR3 sequences, 7.5% to 10% found once. Sample time point: patch test 1, 2 weeks after DPC sensitization. Documented treatment: therapeutic diphenylcyclopropenone sensitization with weekly scalp DPC. The sample consisted of whole blood, taken in connection with sensitization to the hapten diphenylcyclopropenone (DPC). Receptors originate from a woman between 40 and 55 years old with alopecia areata. Some clones in this sample may be carry-over from other donors' samples.

This clonotype was seen repeatedly, ten times or more. The chain recombines TRBV6-5 with TRBJ2-5; D unresolved. The CDR3 runs to 14 residues. Germline CDR1 is MNHEY and CDR2 is SVGAGI. Trimming removed 8 bases from V and 4 bases from J, with 17 bases in between. The CDR3 sequence: CASSAGSRSETQYF. CDR3 in DNA: TGTGCCAGCTCCGCCGGTAGCAGATCAGAGACCCAGTACTTC.

This clonotype was seen ten or more times. The V gene is TRBV30, the J gene TRBJ1-1, with D possibly matching TRBD1 (6 bases). V lost 0 bases and J 3 bases, leaving 8 bases between the germline ends. The germline V gene encodes CDR1 GTSNPN and CDR2 SVGIG (reference sequence). The CDR3 is made up of 13 amino acids. The CDR3 bases are TGTGCCTGGAGTGTGGCAGGGGACACTGAAGCTTTCTTT. Translated: CAWSVAGDTEAFF.

For the CDR3, the DNA is TGTGCCAGCAGCGGGAGGGAGACCCAGTACTTC. This codes for CASSGRETQYF. The chain uses TRBV2 and TRBJ2-5; the match to TRBD2 covers 7 bases. After removal of 6 bases from V and 5 bases from J, the junction contained 0 bases not matched to a gene. Per germline, CDR1 SNHLY and CDR2 FYNNEI. The CDR3 is 11 residues long.

This clonotype was seen many times. The chain is built from TRBV5-1 and TRBJ2-2; no reliable D call. Trimming shortened V by 0 bases and J by 6 bases, and 3 bases separated the two germline ends. The length of the CDR3 is 12 residues. The germline gives CDR1 SGHRS, CDR2 YFSETQ. The CDR3 region has the DNA TGCGCCAGCAGCTTGGGGGCCGGGGAGCTGTTTTTT. Translation: CASSLGAGELFF. The entire variable domain, with the rest obtained from reference TRBV5-1 and TRBJ2-2, is as follows: KAGVTQTPRYLIKTRGQQVTLSCSPISGHRSVSWYQQTPGQGLQFLFEYFSETQRNKGNFPGRFSGRQFSNSRSEMNVSTLELGDSALYLCASSLGAGELFFGEGSRLTVL.

This clonotype was recorded at least ten times. V gene TRBV10-3 combines with J gene TRBJ1-6, with D possibly being TRBD1 (6 bases). Trimming shortened V by 7 bases and J by 5 bases, and 12 bases separated the two germline ends. The CDR3 totals 14 residues. The germline V gene encodes CDR1 ENHRY and CDR2 SYGVKD. The CDR3 loop reads CAIKGGMDNSPLHF. For the CDR3, the DNA is TGTGCCATCAAAGGGGGTATGGATAATTCACCCCTCCACTTT.

This clonotype appeared many times. The chain employs TRBV9 and TRBJ2-1; the D call may be TRBD1 or TRBD2 (6 bases each). This CDR3 has 15 amino acids. The V end was cut by 0 bases, the J end by 7 bases, with 14 bases between. Germline V gene data show CDR1 as SGDLS and CDR2 as YYNGEE. This CDR3 reads CASSVDGGLWNEQFF. The CDR3 DNA reads TGTGCCAGCAGCGTAGACGGGGGCCTGTGGAATGAGCAGTTCTTC.

This clonotype was detected a few times. The chain has TRBV3-1 and TRBJ1-5; D gene ambiguous. V gave up 2 bases and J gave up 8 bases, with 10 bases separating them. Per the germline V gene, CDR1 is LGHDT and CDR2 is YNNKEL (reference sequence). CDR3 length equals 13 residues. The CDR3 sequence is CASSQSGMEPQHF. CDR3 in DNA: TGTGCCAGCAGCCAATCGGGGATGGAGCCCCAGCATTTT.

V usage is TRBV28 and J usage is TRBJ1-1; no reliable D call. This CDR3 region has 13 residues. V was cut by 3 bases and J by 1 base, with 6 bases left in between. Germline V gene sequence: CDR1 MDHEN, CDR2 SYDVKM. The CDR3 loop is CASSLHRNTEAFF. CDR3 in DNA: TGTGCCAGCAGTTTGCACCGGAACACTGAAGCTTTCTTT. Supplemented by reference TRBV28 and TRBJ1-1, the full variable domain reads DVKVTQSSRYLVKRTGEKVFLECVQDMDHENMFWYRQDPGLGLRLIYFSYDVKMKEKGDIPEGYSVSREKKERFSLILESASTNQTSMYLCASSLHRNTEAFFGQGTRLTVV.

The rearrangement uses TRBV10-3 and TRBJ2-7; TRBD2 matches 15 bases. The CDR3 runs to 16 residues. Per the germline V gene, CDR1 is ENHRY and CDR2 is SYGVKD. With 6 bases clipped from V and 5 bases from J, the junction kept 8 bases outside the gene matches. The CDR3, as DNA: TGTGCCATCAGCCCCGGGACTAGCGGGGGGACCAACGAGCAGTACTTC. It codes for CAISPGTSGGTNEQYF.

J is TRBJ2-6 and V is TRBV5-1; D gene unclear. This CDR3 is built from 17 residues. Germline-derived CDR1 and CDR2 are SGHRS and YFSETQ. Trimming took 0 bases from V and 0 from J, leaving 10 bases between them. The CDR3 sequence is CASSLVVAPSGANVLTF. The DNA for the CDR3 is TGCGCCAGCAGCTTGGTTGTGGCCCCCTCTGGGGCCAACGTCCTGACTTTC.

This clonotype was detected ten times or more. The chain couples TRBV6-2 or TRBV6-3 to TRBJ2-6; D gene ambiguous. Germline V gene lookup returns CDR1 MNHEY and CDR2 SVGEGT. V was shortened by 2 bases and J by 2 bases, with 7 bases between the two germline ends. This CDR3 has 15 residues. CDR3 in amino acids: CASSYETAGANVLTF. The CDR3 bases are TGTGCCAGCAGTTACGAGACGGCTGGGGCCAACGTCCTGACTTTC.

The chain recombines TRBV11-2 with TRBJ2-3; 12 bases agree with TRBD2. Germline-derived CDR1 and CDR2 are SGHAT and FQNNGV. CDR3 size: 16 residues. J was trimmed by 1 base and V by 4 bases; bases with no gene match: 3. As DNA, the CDR3 is TGTGCCAGCAGCTCAAGGACTAGCGGGGGCACAGATACGCAGTATTTT. Translation: CASSSRTSGGTDTQYF. The full variable domain, in which reference TRBV11-2 and TRBJ2-3 provide the parts outside the CDR3, is EAGVAQSPRYKIIEKRQSVAFWCNPISGHATLYWYQQILGQGPKLLIQFQNNGVVDDSQLPKDRFSAERLKGVDSTLKIQPAKLEDSAVYLCASSSRTSGGTDTQYFGPGTRLTVL.

This clonotype was picked up many times. The rearrangement joins TRBV12-3 or TRBV12-4 to TRBJ1-5; 8 bases align to TRBD1. The CDR3 is 16 amino acids. The J segment lost 2 bases and the V segment lost 6 bases, leaving 9 bases of the junction unmatched. The CDR3 coding sequence is TGTGCCAGCAGCCTCTCGGGACAGGTCGGCAATCAGCCCCAGCATTTT. Its protein product is CASSLSGQVGNQPQHF.

This clonotype was observed at least ten times. V and J are TRBV7-2 and TRBJ2-7; 9 nucleotides line up with TRBD2. The germline V gene has CDR1 SGHTA and CDR2 FQGNSA. Trimming took 1 base from V and 4 from J; bases not matched to a gene: 8. There are 16 residues in the CDR3. The CDR3 sequence is CASSLDISGGIYEQYF. The CDR3, as DNA: TGTGCCAGCAGCTTAGATATTAGCGGGGGAATTTACGAGCAGTACTTC.

Ten or more counts support this clonotype. The J gene is TRBJ2-6, the V gene TRBV6-6; D gene uncertain. This CDR3 region has 13 residues. The V end was cut by 6 bases, the J end by 4 bases, with 7 bases between. CDR1 and CDR2 from the germline V gene are MNHNY and SVGAGI (reference sequence). The CDR3 reads CASSQAGANVLTF. CDR3 coding DNA: TGTGCCAGCAGCCAGGCGGGGGCCAACGTCCTGACTTTC.

This clonotype was detected ten times or more. The V and J genes are TRBV28 and TRBJ2-3; tentatively, D is TRBD1 (6 bases). The CDR3 has 14 residues. Trimming pared 7 bases from V and 4 bases from J, leaving 15 bases between. The germline V gene has CDR1 MDHEN and CDR2 SYDVKM. The CDR3 DNA follows: TGTGCCAGCATTCGAACAGGGCCTGCAGATACGCAGTATTTT. Amino acid sequence: CASIRTGPADTQYF.

Many counts were recorded for this clonotype. The chain couples TRBV6-6 to TRBJ2-3; 8 nucleotides match TRBD2. The CDR3 sequence is 16 residues long. The V gene's germline CDR1 is MNHNY and CDR2 SVGAGI (reference sequence). With V trimmed by 2 bases and J by 1 base, 5 bases remained unmatched. CDR3 in DNA: TGTGCCAGCAGTTACGGTGCGCGGGGGGGCACAGATACGCAGTATTTT. It yields the protein CASSYGARGGTDTQYF.

Ten or more counts support this clonotype. One end of the junction does not line up with germline, which may come from a read error. The chain combines TRBV7-9 with TRBJ1-1; D remains unclear. Germline V CDR1 and CDR2: SEHNR, FQNEAQ (reference sequence). The length of the CDR3 is 9 residues. CDR3 sequence: CASSLEGRF. CDR3 DNA sequence: TGTGCCAGCAGCTTAGAAGGGCGGTTT. The variable domain in full, completed from reference TRBV7-9 and TRBJ1-1, reads DTGVSQNPRHKITKRGQNVTFRCDPISEHNRLYWYRQTLGQGPEFLTYFQNEAQLEKSRLLSDRFSAERPKGSFSTLEIQRTEQGDSAMYLCASSLEGRFGQGTRLTVV.

This clonotype was seen many times. The chain recombines TRBV20-1 with TRBJ2-3; the match to TRBD2 covers 8 bases. Looked up from germline, CDR1 is DFQATT and CDR2 is SNEGSKA (reference sequence). The J segment lost 2 bases and the V segment lost 3 bases, leaving 4 bases of the junction unmatched. This CDR3 comprises 14 residues. The CDR3 protein is CSARKRGFTDTQYF. The CDR3 DNA reads as TGCAGTGCTAGGAAGCGGGGGTTCACAGATACGCAGTATTTT.

In this sample, this clonotype turned up many times. The chain carries TRBV6-2 or TRBV6-3 and TRBJ2-1; D unresolved. Germline V gene sequence: CDR1 MNHEY, CDR2 SVGEGT. This CDR3 contains 15 residues. The germline V and J ends were trimmed by 2 bases and 6 bases, with 14 bases remaining between them. The CDR3 is CASSYNRVLFNEQFF. The CDR3 DNA is TGTGCCAGCAGTTACAACCGGGTTTTATTCAATGAGCAGTTCTTC.

In its sample, this clonotype was seen many times. This sequence joins TRBV5-4 and TRBJ2-1; D possibly corresponds to TRBD2 (5 bases). V was clipped by 4 bases and J by 2 bases, with 13 bases between them. Germline V CDR1 and CDR2: SGHNT, YYREEE (reference sequence). The CDR3 covers 15 residues. The CDR3 spells CASSDASRTYNEQFF. The CDR3 DNA reads TGTGCCAGCAGCGATGCTAGCCGAACCTACAATGAGCAGTTCTTC.

Here the CDR3 reads CASSSQRGYSYEQYF. CDR3 DNA sequence: TGTGCCAGCAGTTCTCAGCGGGGCTACTCCTACGAGCAGTACTTC. V and J are TRBV27 and TRBJ2-7, with 7 bases aligning to TRBD2. CDR1 is MNHEY, CDR2 SMNVEV, per germline (reference sequence). J gave up 0 bases and V 4 bases, and 6 bases lay outside the gene matches. The CDR3 totals 15 residues.

This clonotype was counted at least ten times. The chain links TRBV5-1 to TRBJ2-3, with D perhaps TRBD1 or TRBD2 (5 bases each). CDR3 length: 16 amino acids. The germline V gene has CDR1 SGHRS and CDR2 YFSETQ. V was clipped by 2 bases and J by 4 bases, with 17 bases between them. This CDR3 is CASSFTQGRAADTQYF. The CDR3 region has the DNA TGCGCCAGCAGCTTTACTCAGGGACGGGCGGCAGATACGCAGTATTTT.

This clonotype appeared a few times. The chain combines TRBV11-3 with TRBJ2-5; 10 bases are a match to TRBD2. Germline V gene sequence: CDR1 SGHNT, CDR2 YENEEA. The length of the CDR3 is 15 residues. J lost 3 bases, V lost 5 bases, and 6 bases had no gene match. The CDR3 here is CASSPGTSDEETQYF. CDR3 DNA sequence: TGTGCCAGCAGCCCCGGGACTAGCGATGAAGAGACCCAGTACTTC. The whole variable domain, filled in from reference TRBV11-3 and TRBJ2-5, reads EAGVVQSPRYKIIEKKQPVAFWCNPISGHNTLYWYLQNLGQGPELLIRYENEEAVDDSQLPKDRFSAERLKGVDSTLKIQPAELGDSAVYLCASSPGTSDEETQYFGPGTRLLVL.

The V gene is TRBV5-1, the J gene TRBJ1-2; maybe TRBD1 (6 bases). Germline V lookup: CDR1 SGHRS, CDR2 YFSETQ. Trimming shortened V by 3 bases and J by 4 bases, and 10 bases separated the two germline ends. The CDR3 totals 13 residues. CDR3 in amino acids: CASSSGQSYGYTF. The CDR3 nucleotides read TGCGCCAGCAGCTCTGGACAGTCCTATGGCTACACCTTC.

This clonotype was recorded many times. At one boundary the junction diverges from the germline segment, which might be a read error. V and J are TRBV5-1 and TRBJ2-7; no definite D call. CDR1 is SGHRS, CDR2 YFSETQ, per germline. CDR3 length equals 15 residues. The CDR3 region has the DNA TGCGCCAGCAGCTTGGCGATGCAGACCTCCTCCGAGCAGTACTTC. Translation gives CASSLAMQTSSEQYF. The variable domain in full, completed from reference TRBV5-1 and TRBJ2-7, reads KAGVTQTPRYLIKTRGQQVTLSCSPISGHRSVSWYQQTPGQGLQFLFEYFSETQRNKGNFPGRFSGRQFSNSRSEMNVSTLELGDSALYLCASSLAMQTSSEQYFGPGTRLTVT.

The rearrangement joins TRBV4-1 to TRBJ2-1; possible D gene TRBD2, 5 bases. V lost 4 bases and J lost 2, with 15 bases in between. The CDR3 totals 16 residues. Germline V gene lookup returns CDR1 MGHRA and CDR2 YSYEKL. The CDR3 here is CASSREGSSAYNEQFF. The CDR3 DNA sequence: TGCGCCAGCAGCCGCGAGGGATCGTCCGCCTACAATGAGCAGTTCTTC.

The chain recombines TRBV7-8 with TRBJ2-3; D gene uncertain. The CDR3 is made up of 13 amino acids. CDR1 is SGHVS and CDR2 is FQNEAQ in the germline V gene. V dropped 5 bases and J dropped 5 bases, with 11 bases sitting between them. The CDR3 bases are TGTGCCAGCAGCAGAGGTATTGGAGATACGCAGTATTTT. As protein: CASSRGIGDTQYF.

The rearrangement joins TRBV7-2 to TRBJ2-7; 10 positions agree with TRBD1. CDR3 length: 15 amino acids. CDR1 is SGHTA and CDR2 is FQGNSA in the germline V gene. The J segment lost 5 bases and the V segment lost 5 bases, leaving 9 bases of the junction unmatched. As DNA, the CDR3 is TGTGCCAGCAGCCCAACCGCGGGACAGGGGAACGAGCAGTACTTC. Translation gives CASSPTAGQGNEQYF. The complete variable domain, with remaining parts taken from reference TRBV7-2 and TRBJ2-7, reads GAGVSQSPSNKVTEKGKDVELRCDPISGHTALYWYRQSLGQGLEFLIYFQGNSAPDKSGLPSDRFSAERTGGSVSTLTIQRTQQEDSAVYLCASSPTAGQGNEQYFGPGTRLTVT.